The clone carrying this TCR beta chain turned up a few times. What it binds is not known. Germline CDR1 reads LNHDA; CDR2 reads SQIVND (reference sequence). V lost 3 bases, J lost 3 bases, and 6 bases lay in between. The CDR3 runs to 13 residues. The sample is drawn from a study of tumor-infiltrating lymphocytes in localized non-small cell lung cancer. Broader study findings: Recurrence-free survival showed no association with tumor T-cell fraction.

The assay was immunoSEQ multiplex PCR, and TCRdb's table has in-frame clones only and misses some. The sample consists of fewer than 20,000 clones, roughly 80% of them appearing once. The chain combines TRBV19 with TRBJ1-5; D might be TRBD1 (5 bases). The clonotype comes from a human donor with non-small cell lung cancer. The sample comprised lung tumor tissue. The CDR3 spells CASSMDTNQPQHF. The CDR3, as DNA: TGTGCCAGTAGTATGGACACCAATCAGCCCCAGCATTTT.